This T cell receptor (beta chain) is from a study of T cell clonotyping in hematopoietic cell transplantation. Study at large: Cytoreduction preceded collection of pretransplant recipient samples. Points from the study as a whole: At the given depth, recipient repertoires were over 95% de novo clonotypes. Cells were unsorted, so CD4 and CD8 contributions were not separated.

The assay was immunoSEQ multiplex PCR, and TCRdb's table has in-frame clones only and misses some. Of tens of thousands of clones in the sample, 85% to 90% were seen once. Time point here: recipient sample about 28 days before transplant, after cytoreduction. Samples: about 28 days before transplant, then days 30, 100 and 180 after. Germline values: CDR1 SQVTM, CDR2 ANQGSEA. This CDR3 has 13 residues. The ends were cut back, 7 bases at V and 0 bases at J, with 12 bases in the middle. A remark on this clone: What it recognizes is unknown.

The TCR sequence derives from a young man with biphenotypic leukemia. Some clones in this sample may be carry-over from other donors' samples. Sequenced material: peripheral blood mononuclear cells, taken before stem cell transplant. The chain combines TRBV29-1 with TRBJ1-2, with D possibly TRBD1 on 5 matching bases. Written as DNA, the CDR3 is TGCAGCGGGGGCGAACGGACTAACTATGGCTACACCTTC. This sequence encodes CSGGERTNYGYTF.